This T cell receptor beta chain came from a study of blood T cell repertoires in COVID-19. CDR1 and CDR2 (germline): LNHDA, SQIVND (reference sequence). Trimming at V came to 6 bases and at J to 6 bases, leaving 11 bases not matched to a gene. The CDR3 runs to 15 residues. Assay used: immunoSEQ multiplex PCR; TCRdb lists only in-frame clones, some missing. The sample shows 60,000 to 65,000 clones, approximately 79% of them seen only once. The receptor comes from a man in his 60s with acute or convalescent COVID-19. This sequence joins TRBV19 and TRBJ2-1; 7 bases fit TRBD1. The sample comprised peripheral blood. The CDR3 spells CASSLAAAGGNEQFF. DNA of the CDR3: TGTGCCAGTAGCTTGGCAGCGGCAGGGGGCAATGAGCAGTTCTTC.